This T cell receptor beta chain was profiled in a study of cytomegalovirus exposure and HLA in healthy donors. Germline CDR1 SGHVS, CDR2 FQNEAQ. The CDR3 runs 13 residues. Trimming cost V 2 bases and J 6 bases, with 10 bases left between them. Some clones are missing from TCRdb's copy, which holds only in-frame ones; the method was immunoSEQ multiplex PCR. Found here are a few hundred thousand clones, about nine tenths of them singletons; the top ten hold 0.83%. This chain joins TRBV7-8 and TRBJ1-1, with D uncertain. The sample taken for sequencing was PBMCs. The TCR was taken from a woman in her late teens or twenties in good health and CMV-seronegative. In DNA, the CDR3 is TGTGCCAGCAGCTTATTGACTAGCGCTGAAGCTTTCTTT. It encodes CASSLLTSAEAFF.